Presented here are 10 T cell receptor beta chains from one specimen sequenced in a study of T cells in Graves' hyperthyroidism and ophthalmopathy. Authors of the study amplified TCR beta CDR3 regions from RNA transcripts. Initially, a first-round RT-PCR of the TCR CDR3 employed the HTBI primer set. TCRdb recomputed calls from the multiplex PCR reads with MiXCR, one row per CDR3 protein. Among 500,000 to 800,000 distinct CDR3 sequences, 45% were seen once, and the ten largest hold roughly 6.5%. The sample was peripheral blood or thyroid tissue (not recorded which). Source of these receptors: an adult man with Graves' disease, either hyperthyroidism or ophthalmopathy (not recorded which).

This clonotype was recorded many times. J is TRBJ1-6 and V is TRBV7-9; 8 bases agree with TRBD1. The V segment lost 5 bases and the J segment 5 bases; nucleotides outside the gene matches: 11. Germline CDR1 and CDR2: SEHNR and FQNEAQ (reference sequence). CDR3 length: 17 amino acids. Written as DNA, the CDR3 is TGTGCCAGCAGCCCCTGGCCCGACAGGGGCGATAATTCACCCCTCCACTTT. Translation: CASSPWPDRGDNSPLHF.

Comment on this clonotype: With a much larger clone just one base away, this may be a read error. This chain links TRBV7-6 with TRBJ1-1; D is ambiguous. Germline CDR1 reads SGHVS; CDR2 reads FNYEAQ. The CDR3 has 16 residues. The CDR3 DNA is TGTGCCATCAGCCCGATACACCCTAACGGGAACACTGAAGTTTTCTTT. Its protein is CAISPIHPNGNTEVFF.

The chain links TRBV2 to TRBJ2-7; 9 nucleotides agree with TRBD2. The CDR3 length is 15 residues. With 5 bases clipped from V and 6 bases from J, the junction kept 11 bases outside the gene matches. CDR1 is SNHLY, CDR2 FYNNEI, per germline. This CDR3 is CASSSFGGGAGEQYF. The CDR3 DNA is TGTGCCAGCAGTTCCTTCGGCGGGGGGGCAGGCGAGCAGTACTTC.

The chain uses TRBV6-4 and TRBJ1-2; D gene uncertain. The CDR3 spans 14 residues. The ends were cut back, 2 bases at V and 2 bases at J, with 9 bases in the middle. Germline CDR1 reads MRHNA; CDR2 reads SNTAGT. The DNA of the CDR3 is TGTGCCAGCAGTGACGCCCCGGCCAACTATGGCTACACCTTC. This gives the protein CASSDAPANYGYTF.

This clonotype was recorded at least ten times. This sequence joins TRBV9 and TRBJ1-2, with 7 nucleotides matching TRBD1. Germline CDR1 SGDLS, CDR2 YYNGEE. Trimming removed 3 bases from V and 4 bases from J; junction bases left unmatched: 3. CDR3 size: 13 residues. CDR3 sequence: CASSDTGVYGYTF. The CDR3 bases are TGTGCCAGCAGCGACACAGGGGTCTATGGCTACACCTTC.

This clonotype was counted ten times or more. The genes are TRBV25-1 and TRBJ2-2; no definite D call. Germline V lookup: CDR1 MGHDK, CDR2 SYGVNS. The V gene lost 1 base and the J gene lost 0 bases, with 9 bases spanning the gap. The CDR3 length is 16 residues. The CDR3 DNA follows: TGTGCCAGCAGTGAATTCGGCAGCGCGAACACCGGGGAGCTGTTTTTT. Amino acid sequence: CASSEFGSANTGELFF.

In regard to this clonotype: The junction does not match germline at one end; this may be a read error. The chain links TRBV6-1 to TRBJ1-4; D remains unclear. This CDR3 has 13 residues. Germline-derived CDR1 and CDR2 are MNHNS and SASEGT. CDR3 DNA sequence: TGTGCCGGCAGGCAAGGAGTTGATGAAAAACTGTTTTTT. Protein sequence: CAGRQGVDEKLFF.

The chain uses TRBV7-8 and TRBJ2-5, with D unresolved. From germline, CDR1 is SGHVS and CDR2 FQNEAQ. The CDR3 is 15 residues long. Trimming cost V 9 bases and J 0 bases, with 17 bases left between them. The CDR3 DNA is TGTGCCAGTATCCCGACGCGCCAACACCAAGAGACCCAGTACTTC. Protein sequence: CASIPTRQHQETQYF.

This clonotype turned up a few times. The CDR3 reads CATRTGTGFGQPQHF. As DNA, the CDR3 is TGTGCCACCAGAACCGGGACAGGGTTTGGTCAGCCCCAGCATTTT. The chain couples TRBV15 to TRBJ1-5, with TRBD1 matching over 9 bases. This CDR3 region has 15 residues. J lost 6 bases, V lost 6 bases, and 9 bases had no gene match. Germline V gene sequence: CDR1 LNHNV, CDR2 YYDKDF (reference sequence).

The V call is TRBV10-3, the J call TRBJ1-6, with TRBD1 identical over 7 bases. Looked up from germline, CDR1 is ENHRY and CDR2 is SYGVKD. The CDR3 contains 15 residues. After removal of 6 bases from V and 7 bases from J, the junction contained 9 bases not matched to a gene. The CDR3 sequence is CAISLLGQTNSPLHF. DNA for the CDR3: TGTGCCATCAGCTTATTGGGACAGACAAATTCACCCCTCCACTTT.